The rows below give T cell receptor beta chains drawn from one sample of a study of T cells in Graves' hyperthyroidism and ophthalmopathy. TCRdb reprocessed the multiplex PCR reads via MiXCR and lists one record per CDR3 protein. Here the sample spans 300,000 to 450,000 distinct CDR3 sequences, around 18% being singletons. Sequencing input: blood. These receptors originate from a man between 18 and 29 years old with Graves' ophthalmopathy. Both conserved end residues are part of each CDR3. Each record gives: clone size, V gene, J gene, D gene, CDR3 protein, CDR3 DNA. The D gene is left open where the match is weak. Part of the rows lack a size; the others show once, few, many or a class for expanded clones.

abundance: .; v_gene: TRBV15; j_gene: TRBJ1-5; d_gene: .; CDR3aa: CATSRDTQGDGNQPQHF; CDR3nt: TGTGCCACCAGCAGAGATACCCAGGGCGACGGCAATCAGCCCCAGCATTTT
abundance: few; v_gene: TRBV29-1; j_gene: TRBJ2-7; d_gene: TRBD2; CDR3aa: CSVEEGTSSSYEQYF; CDR3nt: TGCAGCGTTGAAGAGGGGACTAGCAGCTCCTACGAGCAGTACTTC
abundance: many; v_gene: TRBV7-8; j_gene: TRBJ2-1; d_gene: .; CDR3aa: CASSLVGSAYNEQFF; CDR3nt: TGTGCCAGCAGCTTAGTAGGGTCAGCCTACAATGAGCAGTTCTTC
abundance: .; v_gene: TRBV19; j_gene: TRBJ2-7; d_gene: .; CDR3aa: CASSIVNGISYEQYF; CDR3nt: TGTGCCAGTAGTATCGTAAACGGCATCTCCTACGAGCAGTACTTC
abundance: many; v_gene: TRBV6-1; j_gene: TRBJ1-2; d_gene: .; CDR3aa: CASSEGPDNYGYTF; CDR3nt: TGTGCCAGCAGCGAAGGACCGGATAACTATGGCTACACCTTC
abundance: many; v_gene: TRBV5-1; j_gene: TRBJ1-4; d_gene: .; CDR3aa: CASSLEGVREKLFF; CDR3nt: TGCGCCAGCAGCTTGGAAGGGGTCCGCGAAAAACTGTTTTTT
abundance: many; v_gene: TRBV10-3; j_gene: TRBJ2-7; d_gene: .; CDR3aa: CAISESGGGEQYF; CDR3nt: TGTGCCATCAGTGAGTCGGGTGGCGGGGAGCAGTACTTC
abundance: once; v_gene: TRBV7-2; j_gene: TRBJ1-1; d_gene: TRBD1; CDR3aa: CASTNRDRGLEAFF; CDR3nt: TGTGCCAGCACCAACCGGGACAGGGGGCTTGAAGCTTTCTTT
abundance: many; v_gene: TRBV7-3; j_gene: TRBJ2-5; d_gene: .; CDR3aa: CASSPRDGQETQYF; CDR3nt: TGTGCCAGCAGCCCGCGGGACGGTCAAGAGACCCAGTACTTC
abundance: few; v_gene: TRBV9; j_gene: TRBJ1-3; d_gene: TRBD1; CDR3aa: CASSEQGPGNTIYF; CDR3nt: TGTGCCAGCAGCGAACAGGGGCCTGGAAACACCATATATTTT
abundance: .; v_gene: TRBV11-2; j_gene: TRBJ2-2; d_gene: .; CDR3aa: CASSPGYRVDTGELFF; CDR3nt: TGTGCCAGCAGCCCGGGGTACAGGGTGGACACCGGGGAGCTGTTTTTT
abundance: .; v_gene: TRBV9; j_gene: TRBJ1-1; d_gene: .; CDR3aa: CASSGDIGTEAFF; CDR3nt: TGTGCCAGCAGCGGGGACATTGGCACTGAAGCTTTCTTT
abundance: many; v_gene: TRBV9; j_gene: TRBJ1-1; d_gene: .; CDR3aa: CASGEVINTEAFF; CDR3nt: TGTGCCAGCGGGGAGGTTATTAACACTGAAGCTTTCTTT
abundance: .; v_gene: TRBV28; j_gene: TRBJ2-7; d_gene: .; CDR3aa: CASSEWLRTSSYEQYF; CDR3nt: TGTGCCAGCAGCGAATGGTTGCGGACCTCCTCCTACGAGCAGTACTTC
abundance: few; v_gene: TRBV19; j_gene: TRBJ1-2; d_gene: .; CDR3aa: CASGTAYYGYTF; CDR3nt: TGTGCCAGTGGAACAGCATACTATGGCTACACCTTC
abundance: many; v_gene: TRBV27; j_gene: TRBJ1-1; d_gene: .; CDR3aa: CASSLGGVAEAFF; CDR3nt: TGTGCCAGCAGTTTGGGTGGGGTGGCTGAAGCTTTCTTT
abundance: many; v_gene: TRBV28; j_gene: TRBJ2-1; d_gene: .; CDR3aa: CASSIRGSRYNEQFF; CDR3nt: TGTGCCAGTAGTATCAGGGGTTCAAGGTACAATGAGCAGTTCTTC
abundance: few; v_gene: TRBV5-1; j_gene: TRBJ2-5; d_gene: .; CDR3aa: CASSLPGAGETQYF; CDR3nt: TGCGCCAGCAGCCTCCCGGGGGCCGGGGAGACCCAGTACTTC
abundance: many; v_gene: TRBV6-2/TRBV6-3; j_gene: TRBJ2-4; d_gene: TRBD1; CDR3aa: CASSPGTGENIQYF; CDR3nt: TGTGCCAGCAGTCCCGGGACAGGGGAAAACATTCAGTACTTC
abundance: many; v_gene: TRBV3-1; j_gene: TRBJ1-1; d_gene: TRBD1; CDR3aa: CASSQRGQGNTEAFF; CDR3nt: TGTGCCAGCAGCCAACGGGGACAGGGGAACACTGAAGCTTTCTTT
abundance: few; v_gene: TRBV9; j_gene: TRBJ2-7; d_gene: .; CDR3aa: CASSVAGGESSYEQYF; CDR3nt: TGTGCCAGCAGCGTAGCGGGCGGTGAGAGCTCCTACGAGCAGTACTTC
abundance: many; v_gene: TRBV13; j_gene: TRBJ2-7; d_gene: TRBD1; CDR3aa: CASSSPGQGVNEQYF; CDR3nt: TGTGCCAGCAGCTCGCCGGGACAGGGGGTGAACGAGCAGTACTTC
abundance: many; v_gene: TRBV3-1; j_gene: TRBJ1-5; d_gene: .; CDR3aa: CASSHSSQAGNQPQHF; CDR3nt: TGTGCCAGCAGCCACTCGTCTCAGGCCGGTAATCAGCCCCAGCATTTT
abundance: .; v_gene: TRBV12-3/TRBV12-4; j_gene: TRBJ2-1; d_gene: TRBD1; CDR3aa: CASSSGQGALGEQFF; CDR3nt: TGTGCCAGCAGTTCCGGACAGGGGGCGTTGGGTGAGCAGTTCTTC
abundance: .; v_gene: TRBV9; j_gene: TRBJ2-2; d_gene: .; CDR3aa: CASTAHSSGLLNTGELFF; CDR3nt: TGTGCCAGCACCGCGCATTCCTCGGGACTTCTGAACACCGGGGAGCTGTTTTTT
abundance: .; v_gene: TRBV12-3/TRBV12-4; j_gene: TRBJ2-3; d_gene: .; CDR3aa: CASSLSLTSTDTQYF; CDR3nt: TGTGCCAGCAGTTTAAGTCTTACTAGCACAGATACGCAGTATTTT
abundance: many; v_gene: TRBV3-1; j_gene: TRBJ1-5; d_gene: .; CDR3aa: CASSQAVSNQPQHF; CDR3nt: TGTGCCAGCAGCCAAGCAGTTAGCAATCAGCCCCAGCATTTT
abundance: .; v_gene: TRBV29-1; j_gene: TRBJ2-1; d_gene: .; CDR3aa: CSVAYNEQFF; CDR3nt: TGCAGCGTCGCCTACAATGAGCAGTTCTTC
abundance: many; v_gene: TRBV11-3; j_gene: TRBJ2-1; d_gene: TRBD2; CDR3aa: CASSSGLAGSEQFF; CDR3nt: TGTGCCAGCAGCTCAGGACTAGCGGGGAGTGAGCAGTTCTTC
abundance: .; v_gene: TRBV28; j_gene: TRBJ2-5; d_gene: TRBD1; CDR3aa: CATWTGVGTQYF; CDR3nt: TGTGCCACATGGACAGGGGTAGGGACCCAGTACTTC
abundance: .; v_gene: TRBV11-2; j_gene: TRBJ2-1; d_gene: TRBD1; CDR3aa: CASSSTGGFGNEQFF; CDR3nt: TGTGCCAGCAGCTCGACAGGGGGCTTCGGCAATGAGCAGTTCTTC
abundance: .; v_gene: TRBV15; j_gene: TRBJ2-5; d_gene: TRBD2; CDR3aa: CATSPDWASGQETQYF; CDR3nt: TGTGCCACCAGCCCCGATTGGGCTAGCGGGCAAGAGACCCAGTACTTC
abundance: many; v_gene: TRBV19; j_gene: TRBJ1-5; d_gene: TRBD1; CDR3aa: CASSPQGQGGNQPQHF; CDR3nt: TGTGCCAGTAGTCCCCAAGGACAGGGCGGCAATCAGCCCCAGCATTTT
abundance: .; v_gene: TRBV20-1; j_gene: TRBJ2-1; d_gene: .; CDR3aa: CSARDAQGSSYNEQFF; CDR3nt: TGCAGTGCTAGAGATGCCCAGGGTTCCTCCTACAATGAGCAGTTCTTC
abundance: .; v_gene: TRBV12-3/TRBV12-4; j_gene: TRBJ1-3; d_gene: .; CDR3aa: CASSLRENTIYF; CDR3nt: TGTGCCAGCAGCCTCAGGGAAAACACCATATATTTT
abundance: few; v_gene: TRBV11-2; j_gene: TRBJ2-3; d_gene: .; CDR3aa: CASSPPRWTFPASDTQYF; CDR3nt: TGTGCCAGCTCACCCCCCAGGTGGACATTCCCGGCCTCAGATACGCAGTATTTT
abundance: .; v_gene: TRBV9; j_gene: TRBJ2-5; d_gene: .; CDR3aa: CASSGPYGETQYF; CDR3nt: TGTGCCAGCAGCGGACCGTACGGGGAGACCCAGTACTTC
abundance: few; v_gene: TRBV2; j_gene: TRBJ1-1; d_gene: .; CDR3aa: CASSAHPEGGVEAFF; CDR3nt: TGTGCCAGCAGCGCCCACCCCGAGGGGGGGGTTGAAGCTTTCTTT
abundance: many; v_gene: TRBV28; j_gene: TRBJ1-5; d_gene: .; CDR3aa: CASSLGQTNQPQHF; CDR3nt: TGTGCCAGCAGTTTGGGGCAGACCAATCAGCCCCAGCATTTT
abundance: few; v_gene: TRBV18; j_gene: TRBJ2-5; d_gene: .; CDR3aa: CASSPPKPLQETQYF; CDR3nt: TGTGCCAGCTCACCGCCGAAGCCCCTTCAAGAGACCCAGTACTTC
abundance: .; v_gene: TRBV6-2/TRBV6-3; j_gene: TRBJ1-2; d_gene: TRBD1; CDR3aa: CASSYSDRGGYGYTF; CDR3nt: TGTGCCAGCAGTTACTCCGACAGGGGAGGCTATGGCTACACCTTC
abundance: many; v_gene: TRBV12-3/TRBV12-4; j_gene: TRBJ2-3; d_gene: .; CDR3aa: CASPKPAHTDTQYF; CDR3nt: TGTGCCAGCCCCAAACCCGCACACACAGATACGCAGTATTTT
abundance: many; v_gene: TRBV6-5; j_gene: TRBJ2-5; d_gene: .; CDR3aa: CASSYGGVSETQYF; CDR3nt: TGTGCCAGCAGTTACGGTGGGGTCTCGGAGACCCAGTACTTC
abundance: few; v_gene: TRBV19; j_gene: TRBJ2-2; d_gene: TRBD1; CDR3aa: CASTRTGNGELFF; CDR3nt: TGTGCCAGTACCCGGACAGGGAACGGGGAGCTGTTTTTT
abundance: many; v_gene: TRBV2; j_gene: TRBJ1-2; d_gene: .; CDR3aa: CASTVGGESGYGYTF; CDR3nt: TGTGCCAGCACCGTGGGAGGGGAATCAGGGTATGGCTACACCTTC
abundance: few; v_gene: TRBV27; j_gene: TRBJ2-2; d_gene: .; CDR3aa: CASSQASLPGELFF; CDR3nt: TGTGCCAGCAGTCAGGCTAGCCTTCCCGGGGAGCTGTTTTTT
abundance: few; v_gene: TRBV7-6; j_gene: TRBJ2-5; d_gene: TRBD1; CDR3aa: CASSVTGQGETQYF; CDR3nt: TGTGCCAGCAGCGTGACAGGGCAAGGCGAGACCCAGTACTTC
abundance: .; v_gene: TRBV7-7; j_gene: TRBJ2-1; d_gene: TRBD1; CDR3aa: CASSLVVGQVNEQFF; CDR3nt: TGTGCTAGCAGCTTAGTAGTCGGACAGGTGAATGAGCAGTTCTTC
abundance: many; v_gene: TRBV28; j_gene: TRBJ2-7; d_gene: TRBD2; CDR3aa: CASSFRGLYEQYF; CDR3nt: TGTGCCAGCAGTTTCCGGGGACTATACGAGCAGTACTTC
abundance: .; v_gene: TRBV3-1; j_gene: TRBJ2-7; d_gene: .; CDR3aa: CASSQVSPPPSSYEQYF; CDR3nt: TGTGCCAGCAGCCAAGTTTCTCCGCCACCCAGCTCCTACGAGCAGTACTTC
abundance: .; v_gene: TRBV11-2; j_gene: TRBJ2-5; d_gene: .; CDR3aa: CASSAVVETQYF; CDR3nt: TGTGCCAGCAGCGCCGTGGTTGAGACCCAGTACTTC
abundance: .; v_gene: TRBV7-8; j_gene: TRBJ1-4; d_gene: .; CDR3aa: CASSDNRVGEKLFF; CDR3nt: TGTGCCAGCAGTGATAACAGGGTCGGTGAAAAACTGTTTTTT
abundance: .; v_gene: TRBV6-1; j_gene: TRBJ2-1; d_gene: .; CDR3aa: CASSTPTFNEQFF; CDR3nt: TGTGCCAGCAGCACTCCGACTTTCAATGAGCAGTTCTTC
abundance: few; v_gene: TRBV6-1; j_gene: TRBJ2-7; d_gene: .; CDR3aa: CASNSQGMMSYEQYF; CDR3nt: TGTGCCAGCAACTCCCAGGGTATGATGTCCTACGAGCAGTACTTC
abundance: few; v_gene: TRBV11-2; j_gene: TRBJ2-4; d_gene: .; CDR3aa: CASSPTWTGRGNIQYF; CDR3nt: TGTGCCAGCTCACCAACCTGGACAGGGAGGGGAAACATTCAGTACTTC